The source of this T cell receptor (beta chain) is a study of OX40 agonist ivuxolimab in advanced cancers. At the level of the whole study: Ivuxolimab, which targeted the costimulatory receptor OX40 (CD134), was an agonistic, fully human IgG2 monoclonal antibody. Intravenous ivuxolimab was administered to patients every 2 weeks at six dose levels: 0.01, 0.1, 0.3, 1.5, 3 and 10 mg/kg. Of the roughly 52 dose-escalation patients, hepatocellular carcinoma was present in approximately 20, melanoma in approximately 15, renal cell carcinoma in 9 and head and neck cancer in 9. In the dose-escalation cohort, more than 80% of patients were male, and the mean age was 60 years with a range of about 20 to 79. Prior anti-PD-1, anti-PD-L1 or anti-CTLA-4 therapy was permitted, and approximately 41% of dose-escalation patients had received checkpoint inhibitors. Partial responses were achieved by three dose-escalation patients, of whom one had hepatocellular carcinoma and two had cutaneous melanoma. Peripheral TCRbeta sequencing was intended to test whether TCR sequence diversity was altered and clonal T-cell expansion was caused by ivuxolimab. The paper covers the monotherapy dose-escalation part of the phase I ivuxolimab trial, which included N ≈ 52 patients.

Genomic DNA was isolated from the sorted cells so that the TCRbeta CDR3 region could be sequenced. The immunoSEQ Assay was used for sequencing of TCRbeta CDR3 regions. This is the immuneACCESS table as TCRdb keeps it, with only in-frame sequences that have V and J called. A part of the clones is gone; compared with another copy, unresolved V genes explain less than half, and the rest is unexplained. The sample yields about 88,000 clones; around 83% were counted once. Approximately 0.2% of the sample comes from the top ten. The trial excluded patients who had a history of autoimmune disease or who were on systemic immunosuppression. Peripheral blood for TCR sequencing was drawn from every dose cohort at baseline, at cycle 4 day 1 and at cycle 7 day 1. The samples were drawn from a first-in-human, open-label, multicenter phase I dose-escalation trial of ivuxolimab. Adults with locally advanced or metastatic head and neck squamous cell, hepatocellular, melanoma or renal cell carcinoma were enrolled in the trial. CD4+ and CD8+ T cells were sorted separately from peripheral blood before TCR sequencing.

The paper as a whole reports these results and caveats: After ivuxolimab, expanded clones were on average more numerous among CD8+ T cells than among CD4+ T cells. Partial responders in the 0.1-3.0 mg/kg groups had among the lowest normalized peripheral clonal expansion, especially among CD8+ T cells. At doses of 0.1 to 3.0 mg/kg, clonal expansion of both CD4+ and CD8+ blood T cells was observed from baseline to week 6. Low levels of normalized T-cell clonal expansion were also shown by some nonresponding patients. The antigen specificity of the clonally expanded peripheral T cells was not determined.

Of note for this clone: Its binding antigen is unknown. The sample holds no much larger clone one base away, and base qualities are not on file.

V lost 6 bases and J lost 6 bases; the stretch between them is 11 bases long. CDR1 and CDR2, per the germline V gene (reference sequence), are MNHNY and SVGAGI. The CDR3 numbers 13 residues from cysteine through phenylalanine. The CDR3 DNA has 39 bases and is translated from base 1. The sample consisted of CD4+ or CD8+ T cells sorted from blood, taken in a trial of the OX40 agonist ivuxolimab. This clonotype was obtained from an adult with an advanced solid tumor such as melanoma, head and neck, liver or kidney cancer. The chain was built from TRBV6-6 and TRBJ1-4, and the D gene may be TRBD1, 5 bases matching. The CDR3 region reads CASSNGAYEKLFF. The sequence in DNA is TGTGCCAGCAGCAATGGGGCGTATGAAAAACTGTTTTTT.